The rows below give T cell receptor beta chains drawn from one sample of a study of shared clonotypes between healthy human individuals. Profiling relied on immunoSEQ multiplex PCR, and the TCRdb table lists in-frame clones only, not all of them. The sample has 740,000 or so clones, 55% to 85% seen once. Sequencing input: memory CD4+ T cells sorted from blood. The receptor set was obtained from a woman aged 25 to 39 in good health. CDR3s include the opening cysteine and the closing phenylalanine or tryptophan. The D gene is left open where the match is weak. Not every row has a clone size; where given, it reads once, few, many or a size class.

TRBV28	14	TRBJ1-4	NA	NA	CAPPRLGGAGKLFF	TGTGCCCCTCCTCGACTGGGGGGCGCGGGAAAACTGTTTTTT
TRBV19	15	TRBJ2-3	TRBD2	few	CASSARTSGTDTQYF	TGTGCCAGTAGTGCCCGGACTAGCGGGACAGATACGCAGTATTTT
TRBV7-2	14	TRBJ2-2	NA	NA	CASSLVVGAGELFF	TGTGCCAGCAGCTTAGTAGTAGGGGCCGGGGAGCTGTTTTTT
TRBV6-5	13	TRBJ1-2	NA	once	CASRVRSGDGYTF	TGTGCCAGCAGGGTTAGGTCTGGTGATGGCTACACCTTC
TRBV29-1	13	TRBJ2-2	NA	few	CSVELAYTGELFF	TGCAGCGTTGAACTAGCCTACACCGGGGAGCTGTTTTTT
TRBV5-8	16	TRBJ1-5	TRBD1	once	CASGLRQGFSNQPQHF	TGTGCCAGCGGACTTCGACAGGGTTTTAGCAATCAGCCCCAGCATTTT
TRBV7-9	14	TRBJ1-1	TRBD1	NA	CASSQGVRNTEAFF	TGTGCCAGCAGCCAGGGGGTCCGGAACACTGAAGCTTTCTTT
TRBV28	11	TRBJ2-7	NA	NA	CASSLRDEQYF	TGTGCCAGCAGCCTGAGAGACGAGCAGTACTTC
TRBV28	14	TRBJ2-1	TRBD1	NA	CASASTGVYNEQFF	TGTGCCAGTGCCTCGACAGGGGTCTACAATGAGCAGTTCTTC
TRBV28	15	TRBJ2-1	NA	NA	CASSPSGSSYNEQFF	TGTGCCAGCAGTCCAAGCGGTAGCTCCTACAATGAGCAGTTCTTC
TRBV5-5	14	TRBJ2-1	NA	NA	CASSFLTGGDEQFF	TGTGCCAGCAGCTTCCTGACAGGTGGAGATGAGCAGTTCTTC
TRBV2	13	TRBJ2-7	NA	once	CAQGGPSSYEQYF	TGTGCCCAAGGGGGGCCAAGCTCCTACGAGCAGTACTTC
TRBV18	14	TRBJ2-5	TRBD2	NA	CASSQLAGAETQYF	TGTGCCAGCTCCCAACTAGCGGGAGCTGAGACCCAGTACTTC
TRBV27	13	TRBJ2-7	NA	NA	CASRGTAAYEQYF	TGTGCCAGCAGAGGGACGGCAGCCTACGAGCAGTACTTC
TRBV7-8	12	TRBJ1-2	NA	once	CASSSGDYGYTF	TGTGCCAGCAGCTCAGGGGACTATGGCTACACCTTC
TRBV29-1	13	TRBJ2-7	TRBD2	NA	CSVGLAGGSEQYF	TGCAGCGTCGGGCTAGCGGGAGGGAGCGAGCAGTACTTC
TRBV19	13	TRBJ2-1	TRBD2	NA	CASIHPWTREQFF	TGTGCCAGTATTCACCCATGGACTAGAGAGCAGTTCTTC
TRBV19	15	TRBJ2-7	NA	once	CASSIAMTGAYEQYF	TGTGCCAGTAGTATAGCGATGACAGGAGCCTACGAGCAGTACTTC
TRBV30	14	TRBJ1-5	NA	NA	CAWSAGYSNQPQHF	TGTGCCTGGAGTGCGGGGTATAGCAATCAGCCCCAGCATTTT
TRBV7-8	15	TRBJ1-2	NA	NA	CASSFDIGQYYGYTF	TGTGCCAGCAGCTTCGATATTGGACAGTACTATGGCTACACCTTC
TRBV28	15	TRBJ2-7	NA	NA	CASISTGTGSYEQYF	TGTGCCAGCATCAGTACCGGGACTGGCTCCTACGAGCAGTACTTC
TRBV5-1	13	TRBJ2-7	NA	few	CASSDDEGAGLYF	TGCGCCAGCAGCGATGATGAGGGAGCGGGTTTGTACTTC
TRBV27	16	TRBJ2-7	TRBD2	NA	CASSLRSGGATYEQYF	TGTGCCAGCAGTTTACGGTCGGGAGGGGCAACCTACGAGCAGTACTTC
TRBV5-4	12	TRBJ2-7	NA	NA	CAAALANPEQYF	TGTGCCGCAGCCCTAGCGAACCCCGAGCAGTACTTC
TRBV7-8	14	TRBJ2-1	TRBD2	NA	CASSLTGLAGLQFF	TGTGCCAGCAGCTTAACGGGACTAGCGGGATTGCAGTTCTTC
TRBV5-1	20	TRBJ2-6	NA	NA	CASSLVILQRPSSGANVLTF	TGCGCCAGCAGCTTGGTGATCCTGCAGCGCCCCAGCTCTGGGGCCAACGTCCTGACTTTC
TRBV27	12	TRBJ1-2	NA	NA	CASRLGADGYTF	TGTGCCAGCCGCTTGGGCGCGGATGGCTACACCTTC
TRBV27	13	TRBJ2-5	TRBD1	NA	CASSRQGPETQYF	TGTGCCAGCAGTCGACAGGGACCAGAGACCCAGTACTTC
TRBV11-3	16	TRBJ2-5	TRBD1	few	CASSSSATGGKETQYF	TGTGCCAGCAGCTCCTCCGCCACAGGGGGAAAAGAGACCCAGTACTTC
TRBV2	13	TRBJ2-2	TRBD2	NA	CASKRGGPGELFF	TGTGCCAGCAAGAGGGGAGGGCCCGGGGAGCTGTTTTTT
TRBV28	12	TRBJ1-5	NA	NA	CASSLDSHLEHF	TGTGCCAGCAGTTTAGACAGCCACCTTGAGCATTTT
TRBV28	15	TRBJ2-3	TRBD1	NA	CASSPADRGTDTQYF	TGTGCCAGCAGTCCCGCGGACAGGGGCACAGATACGCAGTATTTT
TRBV28	15	TRBJ1-6	NA	NA	CASSLWQTGDSPLHF	TGTGCCAGCAGTTTGTGGCAAACTGGGGATTCACCCCTCCACTTT
TRBV28	14	TRBJ2-7	TRBD1	NA	CASTPGQGTYEQYF	TGTGCCAGCACACCGGGACAGGGGACCTACGAGCAGTACTTC
TRBV5-1	17	TRBJ2-7	TRBD2	NA	CASSLATSGTKTYEQYF	TGCGCCAGCAGCTTGGCGACTAGCGGGACCAAAACCTACGAGCAGTACTTC
TRBV5-1	15	TRBJ2-5	TRBD2	NA	CASSSQLAGGKTQYF	TGCGCCAGCAGCTCCCAACTAGCGGGAGGGAAGACCCAGTACTTC
TRBV7-2	13	TRBJ1-5	TRBD1	NA	CASSRGHNQPQHF	TGTGCCAGCAGCAGGGGGCACAATCAGCCCCAGCATTTT
TRBV28	18	TRBJ2-3	TRBD2	NA	CASSYQRSGSGSTDTQYF	TGTGCCAGCAGTTACCAAAGGAGCGGGAGTGGTAGCACAGATACGCAGTATTTT
TRBV7-3	17	TRBJ2-1	TRBD2	NA	CASSLTPAAGGKNEQFF	TGTGCCAGCAGCTTAACTCCGGCTGCGGGAGGGAAAAATGAGCAGTTCTTC
TRBV14	16	TRBJ2-1	NA	once	CASSHKKGVRFNEQFF	TGTGCCAGCAGCCACAAAAAGGGTGTAAGGTTCAATGAGCAGTTCTTC
TRBV28	15	TRBJ2-2	NA	NA	CASNGGQTTTGELFF	TGTGCCAGCAACGGAGGGCAGACGACCACCGGGGAGCTGTTTTTT
TRBV27	15	TRBJ2-5	TRBD1	NA	CASSLSGTEGETQYF	TGTGCCAGCAGTTTATCCGGGACAGAAGGAGAGACCCAGTACTTC